This is a list of T cell receptor beta chains from one sample in a study of identical twins. Each CDR3 protein is one row after TCRdb ran MiXCR on the 5' RACE reads. The table lists 400,000 to 600,000 distinct CDR3 sequences, approximately 20% of them singletons, with more than 0.4% in the top ten. The sample was also reused in another study, on yellow fever vaccine responses in identical twins.

The specimen sequenced was CD4+ T cells sorted from blood. The origin of the receptors is a woman aged 18 to 35 in good health. CDR3s include the opening cysteine and the closing phenylalanine or tryptophan. The order of the fields is clone size, V gene, D gene, J gene, CDR3 DNA, CDR3 protein. The D gene is left open where the match is weak. The size field is filled for only some rows; it gives once, few, many or a size class.

abundance: .; v_gene: TRBV5-1; d_gene: .; j_gene: TRBJ2-3; CDR3nt: TGCGCCAGCAGCTCGACACTTACCTCTAGCACAGATACGCAGTATTTT; CDR3aa: CASSSTLTSSTDTQYF
abundance: .; v_gene: TRBV5-1; d_gene: .; j_gene: TRBJ2-7; CDR3nt: TGCGCCAGCAGCTCCCGCGAGACCTCCTACGAGCAGTACTTC; CDR3aa: CASSSRETSYEQYF
abundance: .; v_gene: TRBV4-2; d_gene: TRBD2; j_gene: TRBJ2-5; CDR3nt: TGTGCCAGCAGCCAAGATCCGGTAGCGGGGGGCCCGTACCAAGAGACCCAGTACTTC; CDR3aa: CASSQDPVAGGPYQETQYF
abundance: .; v_gene: TRBV25-1; d_gene: .; j_gene: TRBJ1-6; CDR3nt: TGTGCCAGCAGCCAAGTCGGACATAATTCACCCCTCCACTTT; CDR3aa: CASSQVGHNSPLHF
abundance: few; v_gene: TRBV4-1; d_gene: .; j_gene: TRBJ1-6; CDR3nt: TGCGCCAGCAGCCAAGTCGGTGGGTACTATAATTCACCCCTCCACTTT; CDR3aa: CASSQVGGYYNSPLHF
abundance: .; v_gene: TRBV4-1; d_gene: .; j_gene: TRBJ1-1; CDR3nt: TGCGCCAGCAGCCACGAATACAGGTATGAAGCTTTCTTT; CDR3aa: CASSHEYRYEAFF
abundance: many; v_gene: TRBV4-2; d_gene: .; j_gene: TRBJ1-2; CDR3nt: TGTGCCAGCAGCCAAGCTAAACTAGTTTCTGGGGTTGAGGGGAACTATGGCTACACCTTC; CDR3aa: CASSQAKLVSGVEGNYGYTF
abundance: .; v_gene: TRBV24-1; d_gene: .; j_gene: TRBJ2-7; CDR3nt: TGTGCCACCTCAGGGACCTCCTACGAGCAGTACTTC; CDR3aa: CATSGTSYEQYF
abundance: few; v_gene: TRBV15; d_gene: .; j_gene: TRBJ2-5; CDR3nt: TGTGCCACCAGCGTTTTGACTAGTTCCCTGTACCAAGAGACCCAGTACTTC; CDR3aa: CATSVLTSSLYQETQYF
abundance: .; v_gene: TRBV7-2; d_gene: .; j_gene: TRBJ2-5; CDR3nt: TGTGCCAGCACCTTTACAGGAGAGACCCAGTACTTC; CDR3aa: CASTFTGETQYF
abundance: .; v_gene: TRBV29-1; d_gene: TRBD1; j_gene: TRBJ2-7; CDR3nt: TGCAGCGCAGGGGACAGGGTCTACGAGCAGTACTTC; CDR3aa: CSAGDRVYEQYF
abundance: .; v_gene: TRBV15; d_gene: TRBD2; j_gene: TRBJ2-1; CDR3nt: TGTGCCACCAGCAGGTGGAGGACTAGCGGGGCTAATGAGCAGTTCTTC; CDR3aa: CATSRWRTSGANEQFF
abundance: few; v_gene: TRBV5-1; d_gene: .; j_gene: TRBJ1-2; CDR3nt: TGCGCCAGCAGCTTCACCCAGGGGACCAACTATGGCTACACCTTC; CDR3aa: CASSFTQGTNYGYTF
abundance: few; v_gene: TRBV10-3; d_gene: .; j_gene: TRBJ2-1; CDR3nt: TGTGCCATGCGGGGCCCTGGGAACAATGAGCAGTTCTTC; CDR3aa: CAMRGPGNNEQFF
abundance: .; v_gene: TRBV2; d_gene: .; j_gene: TRBJ1-6; CDR3nt: TGTGCCAGCAGTGAATTTGGAATGATCGCGGATAATTCACCCCTCCACTTT; CDR3aa: CASSEFGMIADNSPLHF
abundance: .; v_gene: TRBV11-2; d_gene: TRBD2; j_gene: TRBJ2-1; CDR3nt: TGTGCCAGCAGCCTTAGAGTCCGGTCTAGCGGGGGGGAAGTAGGGATTTACAATGAGCAGTTCTTC; CDR3aa: CASSLRVRSSGGEVGIYNEQFF
abundance: many; v_gene: TRBV24-1; d_gene: .; j_gene: TRBJ2-2; CDR3nt: TGTGCCACCAGTGAGGAGGGTTACACCGGGGAGCTGTTTTTT; CDR3aa: CATSEEGYTGELFF